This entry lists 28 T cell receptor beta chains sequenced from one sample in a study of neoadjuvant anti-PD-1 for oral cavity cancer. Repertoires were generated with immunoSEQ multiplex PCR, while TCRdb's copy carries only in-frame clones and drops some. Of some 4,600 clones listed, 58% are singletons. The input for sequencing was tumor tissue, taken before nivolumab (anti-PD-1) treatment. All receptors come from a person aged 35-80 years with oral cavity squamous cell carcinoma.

The chain's CDR3 is CASSQRDDNYGYTF. CDR3 coding DNA: TGTGCCAGCTCACAAAGGGACGATAACTATGGCTACACCTTC. J is TRBJ1-2 and V is TRBV18; TRBD1 might be the D (5 bases). The CDR3 runs to 14 residues. CDR1 and CDR2 from the germline V gene are KGHSH and LQKENI. Trimming removed 4 bases at V and 1 base at J, with 10 bases between.

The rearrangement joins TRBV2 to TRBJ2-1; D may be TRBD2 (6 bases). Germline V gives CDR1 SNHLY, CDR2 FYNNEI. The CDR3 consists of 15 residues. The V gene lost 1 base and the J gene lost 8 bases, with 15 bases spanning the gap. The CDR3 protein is CASSEGGIPIHEQFF. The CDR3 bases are TGTGCCAGCAGTGAAGGCGGGATCCCAATTCATGAGCAGTTCTTC.

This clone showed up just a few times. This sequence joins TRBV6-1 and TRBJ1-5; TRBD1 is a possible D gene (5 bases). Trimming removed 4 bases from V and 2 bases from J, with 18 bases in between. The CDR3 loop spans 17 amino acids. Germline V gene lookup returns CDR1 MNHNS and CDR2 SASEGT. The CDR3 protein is CASSAEPRTTRNQPQHF. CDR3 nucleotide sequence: TGTGCCAGCAGTGCCGAACCCCGGACAACTCGCAATCAGCCCCAGCATTTT.

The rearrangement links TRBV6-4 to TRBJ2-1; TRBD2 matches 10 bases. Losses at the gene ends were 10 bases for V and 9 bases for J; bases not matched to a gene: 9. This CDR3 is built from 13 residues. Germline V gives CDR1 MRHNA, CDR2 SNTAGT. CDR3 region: CATSSGSGGEQFF. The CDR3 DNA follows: TGTGCCACCTCTAGCGGGAGCGGGGGTGAGCAGTTCTTC.

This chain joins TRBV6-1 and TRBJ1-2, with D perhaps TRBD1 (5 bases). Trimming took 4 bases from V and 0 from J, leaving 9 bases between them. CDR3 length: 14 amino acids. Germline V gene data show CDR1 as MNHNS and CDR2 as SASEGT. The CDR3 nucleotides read TGTGCCAGCAGTGTGGACAAAACTAACTATGGCTACACCTTC. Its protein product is CASSVDKTNYGYTF.

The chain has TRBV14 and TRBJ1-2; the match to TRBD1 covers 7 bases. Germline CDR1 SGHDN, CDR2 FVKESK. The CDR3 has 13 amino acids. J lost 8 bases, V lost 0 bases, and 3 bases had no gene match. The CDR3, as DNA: TGTGCCAGCAGCCAAGACAGGGGGTCGGGCTACACCTTC. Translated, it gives CASSQDRGSGYTF. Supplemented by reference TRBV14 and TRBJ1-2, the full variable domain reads EAGVTQFPSHSVIEKGQTVTLRCDPISGHDNLYWYRRVMGKEIKFLLHFVKESKQDESGMPNNRFLAERTGGTYSTLKVQPAELEDSGVYFCASSQDRGSGYTFGSGTRLTVV.

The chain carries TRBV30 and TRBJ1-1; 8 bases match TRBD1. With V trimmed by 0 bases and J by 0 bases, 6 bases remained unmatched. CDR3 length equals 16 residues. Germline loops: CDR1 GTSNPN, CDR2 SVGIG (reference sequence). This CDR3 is CAWSVPTGAMNTEAFF. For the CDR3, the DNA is TGTGCCTGGAGTGTCCCGACAGGGGCGATGAACACTGAAGCTTTCTTT.

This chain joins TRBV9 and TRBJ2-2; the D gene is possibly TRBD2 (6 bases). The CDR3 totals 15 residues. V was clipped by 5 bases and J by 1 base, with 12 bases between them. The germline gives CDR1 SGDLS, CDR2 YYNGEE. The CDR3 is CASSRLGENTGELFF. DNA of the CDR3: TGTGCCAGCAGTAGACTAGGTGAGAACACCGGGGAGCTGTTTTTT.

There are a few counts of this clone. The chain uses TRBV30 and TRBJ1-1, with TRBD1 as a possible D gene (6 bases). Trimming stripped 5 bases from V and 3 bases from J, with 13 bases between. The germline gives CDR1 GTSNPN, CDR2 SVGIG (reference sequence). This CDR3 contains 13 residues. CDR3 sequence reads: CAWALQGYTEAFF. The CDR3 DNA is TGTGCCTGGGCACTACAGGGATACACTGAAGCTTTCTTT.

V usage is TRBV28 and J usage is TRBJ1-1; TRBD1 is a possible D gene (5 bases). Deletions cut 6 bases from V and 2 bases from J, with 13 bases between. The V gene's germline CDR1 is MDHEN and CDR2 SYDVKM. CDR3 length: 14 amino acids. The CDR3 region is CASSFSQGNTEAFF. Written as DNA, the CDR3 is TGTGCCAGCAGCTTTAGTCAGGGTAACACTGAAGCTTTCTTT. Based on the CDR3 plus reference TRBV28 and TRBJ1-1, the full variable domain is DVKVTQSSRYLVKRTGEKVFLECVQDMDHENMFWYRQDPGLGLRLIYFSYDVKMKEKGDIPEGYSVSREKKERFSLILESASTNQTSMYLCASSFSQGNTEAFFGQGTRLTVV.

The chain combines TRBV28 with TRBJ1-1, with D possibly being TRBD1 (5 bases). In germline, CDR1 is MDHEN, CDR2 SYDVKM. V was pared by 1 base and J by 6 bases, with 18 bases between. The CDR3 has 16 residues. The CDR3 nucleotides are TGTGCCAGCAGTTTATCGCCCCCACGGGGACGGCCTGAAGCTTTCTTT. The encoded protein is CASSLSPPRGRPEAFF.

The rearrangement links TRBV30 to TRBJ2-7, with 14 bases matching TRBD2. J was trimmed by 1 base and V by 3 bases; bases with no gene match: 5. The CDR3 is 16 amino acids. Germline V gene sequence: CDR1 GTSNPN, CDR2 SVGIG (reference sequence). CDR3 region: CAWSWTSGGPSYEQYF. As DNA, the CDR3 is TGTGCCTGGAGCTGGACTAGCGGGGGGCCTTCCTACGAGCAGTACTTC.

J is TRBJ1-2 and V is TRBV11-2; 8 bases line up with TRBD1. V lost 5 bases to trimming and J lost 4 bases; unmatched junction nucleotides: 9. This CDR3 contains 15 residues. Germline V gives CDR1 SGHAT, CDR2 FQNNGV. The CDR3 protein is CASSHNYRGSYGYTF. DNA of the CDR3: TGTGCCAGCAGCCATAACTACAGGGGGAGCTATGGCTACACCTTC.

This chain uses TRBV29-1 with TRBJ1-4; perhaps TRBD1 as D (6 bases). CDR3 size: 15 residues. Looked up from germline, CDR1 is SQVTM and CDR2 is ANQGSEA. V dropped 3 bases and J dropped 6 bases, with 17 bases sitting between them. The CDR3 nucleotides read TGCAGCGTTGACGGAGGTTCGGAGGGGGATGAAAAACTGTTTTTT. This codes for CSVDGGSEGDEKLFF.

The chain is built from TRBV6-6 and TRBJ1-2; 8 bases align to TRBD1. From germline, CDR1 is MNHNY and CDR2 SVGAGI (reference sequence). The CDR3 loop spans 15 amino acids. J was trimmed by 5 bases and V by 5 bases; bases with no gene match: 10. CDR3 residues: CASSKPDRGVYGYTF. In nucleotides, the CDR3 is TGTGCCAGCAGTAAACCAGACAGGGGAGTATATGGCTACACCTTC.

The CDR3 bases are TGTGCCAGCAGCTCCGGGACAGGGGGAGCTTTGGGCTATGGCTACACCTTC. This sequence encodes CASSSGTGGALGYGYTF. The chain employs TRBV13 and TRBJ1-2; 11 bases map to TRBD1. Germline V CDR1 and CDR2: PRHDT, FYEKMQ (reference sequence). The trim removed 4 bases at V and 4 bases at J, leaving 11 bases unmatched. The CDR3 runs 17 residues.

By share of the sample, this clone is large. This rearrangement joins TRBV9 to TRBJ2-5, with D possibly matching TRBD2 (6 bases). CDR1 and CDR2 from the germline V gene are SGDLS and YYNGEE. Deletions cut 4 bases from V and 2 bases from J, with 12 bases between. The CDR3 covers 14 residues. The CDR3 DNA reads TGTGCCAGCAGCACCGGGAGCCAACAAGAGACCCAGTACTTC. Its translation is CASSTGSQQETQYF.

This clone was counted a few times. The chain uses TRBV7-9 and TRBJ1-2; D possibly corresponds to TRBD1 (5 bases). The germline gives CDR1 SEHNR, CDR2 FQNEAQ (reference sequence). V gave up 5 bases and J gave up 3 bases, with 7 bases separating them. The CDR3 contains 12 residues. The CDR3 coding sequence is TGTGCCAGCAGCCCACAGGACTATGGCTACACCTTC. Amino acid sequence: CASSPQDYGYTF.

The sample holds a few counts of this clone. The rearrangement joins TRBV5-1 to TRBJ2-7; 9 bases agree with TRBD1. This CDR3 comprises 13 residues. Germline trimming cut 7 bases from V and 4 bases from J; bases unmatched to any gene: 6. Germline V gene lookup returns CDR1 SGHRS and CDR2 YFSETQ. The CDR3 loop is CASRTGVGYEQYF. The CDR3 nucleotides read TGCGCCAGCCGGACAGGGGTGGGGTACGAGCAGTACTTC.

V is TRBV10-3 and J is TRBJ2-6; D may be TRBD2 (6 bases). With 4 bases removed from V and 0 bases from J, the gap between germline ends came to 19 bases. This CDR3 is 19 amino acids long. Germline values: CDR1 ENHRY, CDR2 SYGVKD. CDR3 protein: CAISGKEGRGASGANVLTF. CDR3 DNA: TGTGCCATCAGTGGAAAGGAGGGTCGCGGCGCCTCTGGGGCCAACGTCCTGACTTTC.

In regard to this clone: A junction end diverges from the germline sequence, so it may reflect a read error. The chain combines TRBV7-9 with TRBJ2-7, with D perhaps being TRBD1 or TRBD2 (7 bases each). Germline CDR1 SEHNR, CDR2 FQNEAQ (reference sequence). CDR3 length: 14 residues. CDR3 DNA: TGTGCCAGCAGCCTAGCGGACAGGCGAGACGAGCAGTACTTC. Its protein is CASSLADRRDEQYF.

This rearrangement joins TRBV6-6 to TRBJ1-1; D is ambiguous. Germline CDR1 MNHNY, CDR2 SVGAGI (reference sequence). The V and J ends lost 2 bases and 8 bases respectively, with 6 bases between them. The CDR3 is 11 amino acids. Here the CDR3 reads CASSYRNEAFF. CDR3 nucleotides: TGTGCCAGCAGTTACCGCAACGAAGCTTTCTTT.

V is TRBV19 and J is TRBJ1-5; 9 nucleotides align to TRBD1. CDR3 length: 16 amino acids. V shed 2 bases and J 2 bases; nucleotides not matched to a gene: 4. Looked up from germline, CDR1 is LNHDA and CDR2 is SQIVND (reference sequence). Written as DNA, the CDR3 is TGTGCCAGTAGTATATGGACAGGGGATGGCAATCAGCCCCAGCATTTT. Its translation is CASSIWTGDGNQPQHF.

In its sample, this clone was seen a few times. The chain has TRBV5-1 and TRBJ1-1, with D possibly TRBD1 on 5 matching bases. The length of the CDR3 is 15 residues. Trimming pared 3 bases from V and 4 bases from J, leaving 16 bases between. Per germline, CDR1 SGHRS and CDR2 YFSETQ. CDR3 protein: CASSSGSRDSTEAFF. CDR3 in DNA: TGCGCCAGCAGCTCCGGCTCCAGGGATAGCACTGAAGCTTTCTTT. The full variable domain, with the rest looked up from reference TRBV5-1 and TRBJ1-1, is KAGVTQTPRYLIKTRGQQVTLSCSPISGHRSVSWYQQTPGQGLQFLFEYFSETQRNKGNFPGRFSGRQFSNSRSEMNVSTLELGDSALYLCASSSGSRDSTEAFFGQGTRLTVV.

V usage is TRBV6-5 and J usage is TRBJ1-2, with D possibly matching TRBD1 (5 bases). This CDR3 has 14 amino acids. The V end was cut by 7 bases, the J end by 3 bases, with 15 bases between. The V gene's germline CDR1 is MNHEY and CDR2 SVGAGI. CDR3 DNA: TGTGCCAGCAACTATGCGGGGACGCACTATGGCTACACCTTC. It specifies CASNYAGTHYGYTF.

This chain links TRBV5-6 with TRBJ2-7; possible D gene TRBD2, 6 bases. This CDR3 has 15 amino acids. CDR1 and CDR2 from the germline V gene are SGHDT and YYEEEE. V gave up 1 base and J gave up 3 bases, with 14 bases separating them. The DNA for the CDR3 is TGTGCCAGCAGCTTGAACCTAGCGATGAACTACGAGCAGTACTTC. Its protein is CASSLNLAMNYEQYF.

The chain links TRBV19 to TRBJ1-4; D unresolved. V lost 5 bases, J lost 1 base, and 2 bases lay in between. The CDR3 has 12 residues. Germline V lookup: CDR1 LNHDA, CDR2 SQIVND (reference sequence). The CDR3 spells CASSETNEKLFF. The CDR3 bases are TGTGCCAGTAGTGAAACTAATGAAAAACTGTTTTTT.

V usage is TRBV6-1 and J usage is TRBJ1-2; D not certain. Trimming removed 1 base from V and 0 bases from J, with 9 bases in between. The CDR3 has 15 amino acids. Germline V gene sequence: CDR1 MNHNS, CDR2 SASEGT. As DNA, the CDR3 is TGTGCCAGCAGTGAAGGCGGGGTCACTAACTATGGCTACACCTTC. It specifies CASSEGGVTNYGYTF.